The source of this TCR beta chain is a study of Ad26.COV2.S vaccination and SARS-CoV-2 variants. Study-wide context: This donor came from the COV1001 trial of Ad26.COV2.S.

On this clone itself: The antigen remains unidentified.

Broader study findings: Total T cell responses, in the TCR breadth and depth analyses, may have been underestimated.

Profiled with immunoSEQ multiplex PCR; TCRdb holds only in-frame clones, not every one. The sample contains about 440,000 clones, about 92% of which appear only once. Losses at the gene ends were 4 bases for V and 1 base for J; bases not matched to a gene: 2. This CDR3 contains 14 residues. Germline-derived CDR1 and CDR2 are MNHEY and SVGEGT. The treatment here: about 20 received Ad26.COV2.S at low or high dose, single or two shots; about five received placebo; per-sample allocation not given. Sampling happened 63 days after the first vaccine or placebo injection. Recruitment in Boston yielded a donor of adult age, 18-55 years.

V gene TRBV6-2 or TRBV6-3 combines with J gene TRBJ1-1, with 8 bases fitting TRBD1. This clonotype was obtained from a person between 18 and 65 years old who received the Ad26.COV2.S COVID-19 vaccine or a placebo. Sequences were derived from peripheral blood, sampled in a trial of Ad26.COV2.S vaccine versus placebo. The CDR3 loop reads CASSWDRRNTEAFF. The CDR3 coding sequence is TGTGCCAGCAGTTGGGACAGGAGGAACACTGAAGCTTTCTTT.